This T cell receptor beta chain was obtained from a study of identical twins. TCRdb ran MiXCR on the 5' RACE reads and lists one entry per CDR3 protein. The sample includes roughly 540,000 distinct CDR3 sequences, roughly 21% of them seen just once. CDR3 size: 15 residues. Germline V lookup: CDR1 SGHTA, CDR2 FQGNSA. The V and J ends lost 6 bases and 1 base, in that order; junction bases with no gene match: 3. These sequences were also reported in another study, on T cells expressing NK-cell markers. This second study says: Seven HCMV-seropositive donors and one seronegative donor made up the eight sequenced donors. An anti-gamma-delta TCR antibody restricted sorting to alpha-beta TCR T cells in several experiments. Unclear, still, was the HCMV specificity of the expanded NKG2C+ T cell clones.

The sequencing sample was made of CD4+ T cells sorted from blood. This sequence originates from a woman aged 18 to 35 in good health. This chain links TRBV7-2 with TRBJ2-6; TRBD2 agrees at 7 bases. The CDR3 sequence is CASRQAGSGANVLTF. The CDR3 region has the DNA TGTGCCAGCAGACAAGCGGGGTCTGGGGCCAACGTCCTGACTTTC. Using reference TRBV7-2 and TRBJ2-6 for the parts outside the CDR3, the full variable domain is GAGVSQSPSNKVTEKGKDVELRCDPISGHTALYWYRQSLGQGLEFLIYFQGNSAPDKSGLPSDRFSAERTGGSVSTLTIQRTQQEDSAVYLCASRQAGSGANVLTFGAGSRLTVL.